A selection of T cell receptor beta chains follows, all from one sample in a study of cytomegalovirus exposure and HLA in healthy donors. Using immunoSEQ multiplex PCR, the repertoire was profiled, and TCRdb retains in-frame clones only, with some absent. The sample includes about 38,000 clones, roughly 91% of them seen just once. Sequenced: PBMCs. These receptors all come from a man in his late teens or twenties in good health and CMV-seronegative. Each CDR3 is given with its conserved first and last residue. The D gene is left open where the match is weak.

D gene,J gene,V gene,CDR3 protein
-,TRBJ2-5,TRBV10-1,CASSEGLTLRETQYF
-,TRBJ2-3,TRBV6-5,CASRIQGSTDTQYF
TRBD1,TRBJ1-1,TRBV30,CAWSGQGNTEAFF
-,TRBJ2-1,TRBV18,CASSPQQGYNEQFF
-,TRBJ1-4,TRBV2,CASKAGSNEKLFF
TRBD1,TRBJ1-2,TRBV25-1,CASNRGEYGYTF
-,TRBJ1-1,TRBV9,CASSVQSSSTEAFF
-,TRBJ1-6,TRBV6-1,CASTRDTRSPLHF
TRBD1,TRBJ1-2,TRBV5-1,CASSTRTGEGGNYGYTF
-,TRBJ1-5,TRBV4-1,CASSHGTPGGQPQHF
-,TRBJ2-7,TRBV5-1,CASSLDITGPYEQYF
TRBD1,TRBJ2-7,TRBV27,CASSPRTGRSYEQYF
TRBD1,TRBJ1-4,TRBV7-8,CASSPWTGRNEKLFF
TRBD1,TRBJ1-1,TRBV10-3,CAITRDRGVEAFF